Below are 26 T cell receptor beta chains sequenced from a single sample in a study of siplizumab effects on memory and regulatory T cells. The assay was immunoSEQ multiplex PCR, and TCRdb's table has in-frame clones only and misses some. The data show 95,000 to 100,000 clones, around 90% seen once. The material sequenced was non-Treg CD4+ T cells sorted from blood. The receptors come from a human donor in good health.

The chain employs TRBV27 and TRBJ2-7; D remains ambiguous. CDR1 MNHEY and CDR2 SMNVEV come from the germline V gene (reference sequence). V dropped 5 bases and J dropped 2 bases, with 19 bases sitting between them. The CDR3 sequence is 16 residues long. The CDR3 DNA follows: TGTGCCAGCAGTCCGGTCCGGGCCCAAATTACCTACGAGCAGTACTTC. Translating it yields CASSPVRAQITYEQYF.

The CDR3 sequence is CASSQGQGRRTEAFF. As DNA, the CDR3 is TGCGCCAGCAGCCAAGGACAGGGCCGTCGGACTGAAGCTTTCTTT. This rearrangement joins TRBV4-1 to TRBJ1-1; 7 bases fit TRBD1. This CDR3 has 15 residues. The germline gives CDR1 MGHRA, CDR2 YSYEKL. V shed 1 base and J 5 bases; nucleotides not matched to a gene: 7.

The chain couples TRBV7-3 to TRBJ2-1; 13 bases fit TRBD2. CDR3 length: 15 residues. Per germline, CDR1 SGHTA and CDR2 FQGTGA. Losses at the gene ends were 3 bases for V and 8 bases for J; bases not matched to a gene: 4. The CDR3 region has the DNA TGTGCCAGCAGCTTCCTAGGACTAGCGGGAGATGAGCAGTTCTTC. It translates to CASSFLGLAGDEQFF.

J is TRBJ2-6 and V is TRBV19; 8 bases are a match to TRBD1. The germline V gene has CDR1 LNHDA and CDR2 SQIVND (reference sequence). With V trimmed by 4 bases and J by 2 bases, 1 base remained unmatched. The CDR3 extends over 15 amino acids. CDR3 sequence reads: CASSRQGTGANVLTF. The CDR3, as DNA: TGTGCCAGTAGTAGACAGGGGACTGGGGCCAACGTCCTGACTTTC. The full variable domain, with the rest looked up from reference TRBV19 and TRBJ2-6, is DGGITQSPKYLFRKEGQNVTLSCEQNLNHDAMYWYRQDPGQGLRLIYYSQIVNDFQKGDIAEGYSVSREKKESFPLTVTSAQKNPTAFYLCASSRQGTGANVLTFGAGSRLTVL.

The sample holds one count of this clone. The genes are TRBV7-9 and TRBJ1-4, with 8 bases lining up with TRBD1. This CDR3 spans 14 amino acids. The ends lost 4 bases at V and 7 bases at J; junction bases unmatched: 5. The germline V gene encodes CDR1 SEHNR and CDR2 FQNEAQ (reference sequence). CDR3 sequence reads: CASSSTGGSEKLFF. For the CDR3, the DNA is TGTGCCAGCAGCTCCACAGGGGGAAGTGAAAAACTGTTTTTT.

This CDR3 reads CASSLASVADEQYF. The CDR3 nucleotides are TGCGCCAGCAGCTTGGCGTCGGTGGCGGACGAGCAGTACTTC. V is TRBV5-1 and J is TRBJ2-7; D is ambiguous. The ends were cut back, 0 bases at V and 5 bases at J, with 12 bases in the middle. The germline V gene has CDR1 SGHRS and CDR2 YFSETQ. The length of the CDR3 is 14 residues. Together with reference TRBV5-1 and TRBJ2-7, the CDR3 gives the full variable domain: KAGVTQTPRYLIKTRGQQVTLSCSPISGHRSVSWYQQTPGQGLQFLFEYFSETQRNKGNFPGRFSGRQFSNSRSEMNVSTLELGDSALYLCASSLASVADEQYFGPGTRLTVT.

V is TRBV5-1 and J is TRBJ2-3; 8 nucleotides match TRBD2. The trim removed 7 bases at V and 0 bases at J, leaving 1 base unmatched. This CDR3 region has 13 residues. CDR1 SGHRS and CDR2 YFSETQ come from the germline V gene. CDR3 DNA sequence: TGCGCCAGCCGGGGGGGAAGCACAGATACGCAGTATTTT. This codes for CASRGGSTDTQYF.

The J gene is TRBJ2-6, the V gene TRBV28; TRBD1 matches at 9 bases. This CDR3 is 16 amino acids long. Germline lookup yields CDR1 MDHEN and CDR2 SYDVKM. V was pared by 8 bases and J by 3 bases, with 8 bases of the junction left unmatched. CDR3 DNA sequence: TGTGCCAGCGAAGGGACAGGGTGGAGTGGGGCCAACGTCCTGACTTTC. It specifies CASEGTGWSGANVLTF.

The genes are TRBV23-1 and TRBJ2-1; D remains ambiguous. TRBV23-1 is marked as an open reading frame, function uncertain. V gave up 10 bases and J gave up 0 bases, with 13 bases separating them. This CDR3 region has 14 residues. DNA for the CDR3: TGCGCCATCCCATACCCTAGCTCCTACAATGAGCAGTTCTTC. It yields the protein CAIPYPSSYNEQFF.

The CDR3 bases are TGTGCCAGCAGCTTGGTACAGGGGGGCACAGATACGCAGTATTTT. Residues: CASSLVQGGTDTQYF. This chain connects TRBV11-1 to TRBJ2-3; TRBD1 matches at 8 bases. The germline V gene has CDR1 SGHAT and CDR2 FQDESV (reference sequence). This CDR3 comprises 15 residues. Unmatched junction bases numbered 3, after V lost 3 bases and J lost 1 base.

Worth noting for this clone: The same CDR3 arises from other DNA sequences in this sample as well. V usage is TRBV5-1 and J usage is TRBJ2-3; no firm D call. The germline V gene has CDR1 SGHRS and CDR2 YFSETQ. The length of the CDR3 is 14 residues. V was trimmed by 0 bases and J by 0 bases, leaving 5 bases between them. The CDR3 loop reads CASSLGQSTDTQYF. The CDR3 nucleotides read TGCGCCAGCAGCTTGGGACAAAGCACAGATACGCAGTATTTT.

The V call is TRBV7-8, the J call TRBJ2-7; possible D gene TRBD1, 6 bases. The CDR3 is 15 amino acids. V gave up 1 base and J gave up 2 bases, with 12 bases separating them. Looked up from germline, CDR1 is SGHVS and CDR2 is FQNEAQ. In DNA form, the CDR3 reads TGTGCCAGCAGCTTAGGGGACACCCTCGCCTACGAGCAGTACTTC. Translating gives CASSLGDTLAYEQYF.

The chain is built from TRBV6-1 and TRBJ2-7; 9 nucleotides line up with TRBD1. Trimming cost V 6 bases and J 7 bases; bases outside gene matches: 7. This CDR3 comprises 13 residues. Germline V CDR1 and CDR2: MNHNS, SASEGT. CDR3 in DNA: TGTGCCAGCAGGGGGACAGGGTCGAGGGAGCAGTACTTC. It is translated as CASRGTGSREQYF.

The chain carries TRBV4-3 and TRBJ2-3; tentative D call: TRBD1 (6 bases). CDR1 is LGHNA and CDR2 is YSLEER in the germline V gene. This CDR3 is built from 15 residues. Between the trimmed V and J ends, which lost 1 base and 0 bases, there was a span of 8 bases. The CDR3 reads CASSQVGQSTDTQYF. DNA for the CDR3: TGCGCCAGCAGCCAAGTAGGACAGAGCACAGATACGCAGTATTTT.

CDR3 bases: TGTGCCAGCAGGACAGCAGGACCGAATTCACCCCTCCACTTT. Translation: CASRTAGPNSPLHF. The V gene is TRBV2, the J gene TRBJ1-6; TRBD1 might be the D (5 bases). V shed 6 bases and J shed 7 bases, with 13 bases lying between them. CDR1 is SNHLY, CDR2 FYNNEI, per germline. This CDR3 region has 14 residues.

The count of this clone is one. J is TRBJ2-1 and V is TRBV10-3; D call uncertain. Per the germline V gene, CDR1 is ENHRY and CDR2 is SYGVKD. V lost 6 bases and J lost 10, with 19 bases in between. This CDR3 has 14 amino acids. CDR3 nucleotide sequence: TGTGCCATCAGACTTTCCCCCTTTACAAAGGAGCAGTTCTTC. Its protein is CAIRLSPFTKEQFF.

V and J are TRBV19 and TRBJ1-4; TRBD1 matches 9 bases. The CDR3 loop spans 15 amino acids. V lost 5 bases and J lost 7; bases outside the gene matches: 8. Per the germline V gene, CDR1 is LNHDA and CDR2 is SQIVND (reference sequence). CDR3 sequence (DNA): TGTGCCAGTAGTCTTTCCGACAGGGGGTTTGAAAAACTGTTTTTT. It translates to CASSLSDRGFEKLFF.

The chain is built from TRBV5-4 and TRBJ1-1; no firm D call. Trimming cost V 1 base and J 0 bases, with 4 bases left between them. This CDR3 region has 13 residues. Germline CDR1 and CDR2: SGHNT and YYREEE (reference sequence). In DNA form, the CDR3 reads TGTGCCAGCAGCTTGTACGTGAACACTGAAGCTTTCTTT. Amino acid sequence: CASSLYVNTEAFF.

For the CDR3, the DNA is TGCGCCAGCAGCTTCGACAGGACCCAAGAGACCCAGTACTTC. Translated: CASSFDRTQETQYF. V gene TRBV5-1 combines with J gene TRBJ2-5; possible D gene TRBD1, 6 bases. This CDR3 comprises 14 residues. Germline CDR1 reads SGHRS; CDR2 reads YFSETQ. Deletions cut 2 bases from V and 1 base from J, with 9 bases between.

This clone was counted only a few times. The rearrangement joins TRBV2 to TRBJ1-1, with D perhaps matching TRBD1 (6 bases). V lost 7 bases and J 0 bases, leaving 12 bases between the germline ends. The CDR3 is 14 residues long. Germline-derived CDR1 and CDR2 are SNHLY and FYNNEI. In DNA, the CDR3 is TGTGCCAGCATCTGGACAGAGCTGAACACTGAAGCTTTCTTT. Amino acids: CASIWTELNTEAFF.

The chain employs TRBV18 and TRBJ1-4; possible D gene TRBD1, 5 bases. Deletions cut 0 bases from V and 0 bases from J, with 5 bases between. The CDR3 has 15 residues. CDR1 and CDR2 (germline): KGHSH, LQKENI. This CDR3 reads CASSPPGATNEKLFF. The CDR3 DNA follows: TGTGCCAGCTCACCACCGGGGGCAACTAATGAAAAACTGTTTTTT. The whole variable domain, filled in from reference TRBV18 and TRBJ1-4, reads NAGVMQNPRHLVRRRGQEARLRCSPMKGHSHVYWYRQLPEEGLKFMVYLQKENIIDESGMPKERFSAEFPKEGPSILRIQQVVRGDSAAYFCASSPPGATNEKLFFGSGTQLSVL.

The rearrangement uses TRBV12-5 and TRBJ2-1; 10 bases agree with TRBD2. Germline loops: CDR1 LGHNT, CDR2 FRNRAP. V was clipped by 6 bases and J by 0 bases; unmatched bases: 2. The CDR3 consists of 15 residues. The CDR3 DNA follows: TGTGCTAGTGGCCCTAGCGGGAGCTCCTACAATGAGCAGTTCTTC. It is translated as CASGPSGSSYNEQFF.

The chain couples TRBV4-1 to TRBJ2-3; TRBD2 might be the D (6 bases). The ends were cut back, 0 bases at V and 5 bases at J, with 15 bases in the middle. Per germline, CDR1 MGHRA and CDR2 YSYEKL. The CDR3 has 16 residues. The CDR3 coding sequence is TGCGCCAGCAGCCAAGACCCAGCGGGCGGAGGAGATACGCAGTATTTT. Its protein product is CASSQDPAGGGDTQYF.

J is TRBJ2-6 and V is TRBV28; D remains unclear. V was clipped by 9 bases and J by 0 bases, with 9 bases between them. The CDR3 consists of 14 residues. CDR1 is MDHEN, CDR2 SYDVKM, per germline. The CDR3, as DNA: TGTGCCAGTCTTACCCACTCTGGGGCCAACGTCCTGACTTTC. Translated: CASLTHSGANVLTF.

This chain links TRBV28 with TRBJ2-2, with D possibly TRBD2 on 5 matching bases. Germline CDR1 reads MDHEN; CDR2 reads SYDVKM. The ends were cut back, 5 bases at V and 1 base at J, with 11 bases in the middle. The CDR3 covers 15 residues. The CDR3 is CASSRGSLNTGELFF. The CDR3 nucleotides read TGTGCCAGCAGTCGGGGTTCTCTGAACACCGGGGAGCTGTTTTTT.

This rearrangement joins TRBV10-3 to TRBJ1-1; 8 bases fit TRBD1. The germline V gene has CDR1 ENHRY and CDR2 SYGVKD. With 5 bases clipped from V and 4 bases from J, the junction kept 15 bases outside the gene matches. The CDR3 has 17 amino acids. CDR3 DNA: TGTGCCATCAGTCCATGGGGGGCAGGGGGCAGGGGCACTGAAGCTTTCTTT. It yields the protein CAISPWGAGGRGTEAFF.